This is a list of T cell receptor beta chains from one sample in a study of CD8 T cells in ankylosing spondylitis. TCRdb re-derived calls from the 5' RACE reads in MiXCR, one entry per CDR3 protein. The sample has approximately 540,000 distinct CDR3 sequences, approximately 11% seen once. What was sequenced was blood, either unsorted or a sorted T cell fraction (not recorded which). These receptors came from a male donor with ankylosing spondylitis. The CDR3 runs from the conserved cysteine through the conserved F or W. The D gene is left open where the match is weak. Clone size, where shown, is once, few, many, or a class for clones that have expanded.

j_gene | abundance | v_gene | d_gene | CDR3aa | CDR3nt
TRBJ1-1 | few | TRBV30 | TRBD1 | CAWSQGRTGISDTEAFF | TGTGCCTGGAGTCAGGGCCGGACAGGGATTAGTGACACTGAAGCTTTCTTT
TRBJ2-3 | . | TRBV7-9 | . | CASSSGTLDRQYF | TGTGCCAGCAGCTCCGGGACTCTCGATAGGCAGTATTTT
TRBJ2-7 | . | TRBV15 | . | CATSRSPLSEQYF | TGTGCCACCAGCAGAAGTCCGCTGAGCGAGCAGTACTTC
TRBJ1-1 | . | TRBV6-2/TRBV6-3 | . | CASSSGSMNTEAFF | TGTGCCAGCAGTTCGGGCTCTATGAACACTGAAGCTTTCTTT
TRBJ2-1 | few | TRBV12-3/TRBV12-4 | TRBD1 | CASSSTGSPYNEQFF | TGTGCCAGCAGTTCGACAGGGTCCCCCTACAATGAGCAGTTCTTC
TRBJ2-1 | many | TRBV7-2 | . | CASSLALIRNDPVGEQFF | TGTGCCAGCAGCTTAGCGCTAATTCGGAACGACCCCGTAGGTGAGCAGTTCTTC
TRBJ2-5 | . | TRBV5-1 | TRBD2 | CASSLVLAGAGVETQYF | TGCGCCAGCAGCTTGGTTCTAGCGGGAGCTGGCGTGGAGACCCAGTACTTC
TRBJ2-2 | . | TRBV20-1 | TRBD2 | CSARVTSGDLNTGELFF | TGCAGTGCTAGAGTGACTAGCGGAGACCTTAACACCGGGGAGCTGTTTTTT
TRBJ2-2 | many | TRBV27 | . | CASSFQGWGGELFF | TGTGCCAGCAGTTTTCAGGGGTGGGGCGGGGAGCTGTTTTTT
TRBJ2-1 | few | TRBV20-1 | . | CSAPTRTVANEQFF | TGCAGTGCCCCAACCCGGACAGTGGCCAATGAGCAGTTCTTC
TRBJ1-2 | few | TRBV4-1 | . | CASSPQTGNNYGYTF | TGCGCCAGCAGCCCACAAACCGGGAATAACTATGGCTACACCTTC